This is a list of T cell receptor beta chains from one sample in a study of T-cell memory formation after mild COVID-19. TCRdb independently ran MiXCR on the 5' RACE reads; one entry per CDR3 protein. The sample lists 120,000 or so distinct CDR3 sequences, approximately 5.9% occurring once. The sample taken for sequencing was PBMCs or a T cell subset sorted from them (not recorded which). The receptor set was obtained from an adult woman who had mild COVID-19 (a few samples of this study predate the infection). Cell type and time point are not known. Both conserved end residues are part of each CDR3. Each record gives: V gene, J gene, clone size, D gene, CDR3 length, CDR3 protein, CDR3 DNA. A D gene is named only where the DNA matches it firmly. Clone size is given for some rows only: seen once, a few or many times, or a class if the clone is expanded.

TRBV18	TRBJ2-7	-	-	14	CASSPLSTGSEQYF	TGTGCCAGCTCACCGCTTTCTACAGGTTCCGAGCAGTACTTC
TRBV15	TRBJ2-7	-	TRBD2	15	CATHNRLAGIYEQYF	TGTGCCACCCATAACCGTCTAGCGGGGATCTACGAGCAGTACTTC
TRBV12-3/TRBV12-4	TRBJ2-7	few	TRBD1	15	CASSFEGTGMNEQYF	TGTGCCAGCAGTTTTGAGGGGACAGGGATGAACGAGCAGTACTTC
TRBV7-2	TRBJ1-5	many	TRBD1	14	CASSPHAGGQPQHF	TGTGCCAGCAGCCCACATGCAGGGGGGCAGCCCCAGCATTTT
TRBV20-1	TRBJ2-6	-	-	14	CSARSRTGANVLTF	TGCAGTGCTAGGAGCCGAACTGGGGCCAACGTCCTGACTTTC
TRBV30	TRBJ2-7	-	TRBD1	14	CAWRGRRQGSEQYF	TGTGCCTGGAGAGGCCGAAGACAGGGGTCCGAGCAGTACTTC
TRBV30	TRBJ2-3	few	TRBD2	14	CAWSESGGSDTQYF	TGTGCCTGGAGTGAGAGCGGGGGGTCAGATACGCAGTATTTT
TRBV11-3	TRBJ1-2	few	-	16	CASSLGRSGANYGYTF	TGTGCCAGCAGCTTAGGGCGTTCTGGGGCTAACTATGGCTACACCTTC
TRBV12-3/TRBV12-4	TRBJ1-4	few	-	12	CASSLGQEKLFF	TGTGCCAGCAGTTTAGGCCAGGAAAAACTGTTTTTT
TRBV5-1	TRBJ2-6	-	TRBD2	16	CASSQSGGSGANVLTF	TGCGCCAGCAGCCAGTCGGGGGGGAGCGGGGCCAACGTCCTGACTTTC
TRBV6-5	TRBJ1-2	-	TRBD1	20	CASSQAGTGILGLFGYGYTF	TGTGCCAGCAGCCAAGCCGGGACAGGGATTTTAGGACTATTCGGCTATGGCTACACCTTC
TRBV5-1	TRBJ1-1	few	-	18	CASSLVPYSTGTSVEAFF	TGCGCCAGCAGCTTGGTCCCATACTCCACAGGGACAAGCGTTGAAGCTTTCTTT
TRBV6-5	TRBJ2-3	many	-	12	CASGGAQDTQYF	TGTGCCAGTGGGGGGGCCCAAGATACGCAGTATTTT
TRBV12-3/TRBV12-4	TRBJ2-1	-	-	11	CASYSSFEQFF	TGTGCCAGCTACTCTAGCTTTGAGCAGTTCTTC
TRBV7-2	TRBJ1-2	-	-	13	CASSLAGMGGYTF	TGTGCCAGCAGCTTAGCGGGAATGGGGGGCTACACCTTC
TRBV18	TRBJ2-1	many	-	13	CASSSQAYNEQFF	TGTGCCAGCTCCAGCCAAGCCTACAATGAGCAGTTCTTC
TRBV7-3	TRBJ2-1	-	TRBD2	19	CASSLPPSGVAGGYNEQFF	TGTGCCAGCAGCTTACCTCCCTCGGGAGTAGCGGGGGGTTACAATGAGCAGTTCTTC
TRBV6-5	TRBJ2-7	-	-	13	CASSRQPTYEQYF	TGTGCCAGCAGCCGCCAACCTACCTACGAGCAGTACTTC
TRBV5-1	TRBJ2-7	-	-	16	CASSSETTGPTYEQYF	TGCGCCAGCAGCTCGGAAACGACAGGACCGACCTACGAGCAGTACTTC
TRBV20-1	TRBJ2-1	-	-	16	CSARSKAGYSYNEQFF	TGCAGTGCTAGATCGAAAGCGGGCTACTCCTACAATGAGCAGTTCTTC
TRBV5-1	TRBJ1-2	-	-	12	CASSLDRGGYTF	TGCGCCAGCAGCTTGGATCGGGGTGGCTACACCTTC
TRBV20-1	TRBJ1-4	many	TRBD1	18	CSARGPPGQGSANEKLFF	TGCAGTGCTAGAGGGCCACCGGGACAGGGCTCGGCTAATGAAAAACTGTTTTTT
TRBV7-9	TRBJ1-1	-	-	14	CASSSLGKGVEAFF	TGTGCCAGCAGCTCCCTCGGGAAGGGGGTTGAAGCTTTCTTT
TRBV9	TRBJ1-2	-	-	14	CASSLQNDNYGYTF	TGTGCCAGCAGCTTACAAAACGACAACTATGGCTACACCTTC
TRBV5-1	TRBJ2-2	many	-	15	CASSLGQSNTGELFF	TGCGCCAGCAGCTTGGGACAGTCGAACACCGGGGAGCTGTTTTTT
TRBV20-1	TRBJ1-6	many	-	13	CSAEGYEDSPLHF	TGCAGTGCCGAGGGATACGAGGATTCACCCCTCCACTTT
TRBV29-1	TRBJ2-1	-	-	13	CSVRRDRENEQFF	TGCAGCGTCCGGAGGGACAGAGAGAATGAGCAGTTCTTC
TRBV11-2	TRBJ1-1	-	TRBD1	15	CASSWRTGLNTEAFF	TGTGCCAGCAGCTGGAGGACAGGTTTGAACACTGAAGCTTTCTTT